The T cell receptor (beta chain) described here comes from a study of OX40 agonist ivuxolimab in advanced cancers. About the research overall: Patients received ivuxolimab, an agonistic anti-OX40 (CD134) antibody. At doses from 0.01 to 10 mg/kg, patients were given intravenous ivuxolimab every 2 weeks. Among those enrolled, mean age was approximately 60 years (range about 23 to 85) and about 79% were male. Of the participants, 35% to 50% had some prior anti-PD-1, anti-PD-L1 or anti-CTLA-4 therapy, which was allowed.

The CDR3 sequence is 12 residues long. Trimming shortened V by 0 bases and J by 7 bases, and 6 bases separated the two germline ends. Germline CDR1 reads ENHRY; CDR2 reads SYGVKD. Measured with immunoSEQ multiplex PCR; TCRdb has only the in-frame clones, and not every one. This sample yields around 53,000 clones, of which 88% are seen a single time; approximately 7% belongs to the top ten. This TCR derives from an adult with an advanced solid tumor such as melanoma, head and neck, liver or kidney cancer. The sample was CD4+ or CD8+ T cells sorted from blood, taken in a trial of the OX40 agonist ivuxolimab. The chain links TRBV10-3 to TRBJ1-1; D is uncertain. The CDR3 here is CAISESGIEAFF. In DNA, the CDR3 is TGTGCCATCAGTGAGTCGGGGATTGAAGCTTTCTTT.